This T cell receptor (beta chain) was captured in a study of CXCR3-negative and CXCR3-positive naive CD8 T cells. Study results and limitations: Both naive subsets carried similar amounts of surface CD5, so TCR strength was inferred from TRB CDR3 properties.

With regard to this clonotype: Its antigen is not known.

TRB cDNA was prepared as libraries by UMI-labeled 5' RACE. One entry per CDR3 protein, without DNA, is what TCRdb gives after re-calling the 5' RACE reads. With some 40,000 distinct CDR3 sequences in the sample, the ten largest clones hold about 8.4%. The CDR3 totals 13 residues. The V gene's germline CDR1 is SQVTM and CDR2 ANQGSEA. The chain carries TRBV29-1 and TRBJ2-1; the TCRdb D gene call, TRBD2, has no DNA to confirm it. Specimen: memory CD8+ T cells from blood. The TCR comes from a human donor in good health. Some clones in this sample may be carry-over from other donors' samples. The CDR3 sequence: CSFQTSLLDEQFF.